These 25 T cell receptor beta chains were sequenced from one sample in a study of shared clonotypes between healthy human individuals (dated by TCRdb to about 2020). The library relied on the immunoSEQ multiplex PCR assay. The clones in this table, taken by TCRdb from immuneACCESS, are in-frame only. Not every clone is retained; where verified, under half of the shortfall comes from an unresolved V gene, and the cause of the rest is unknown. The sample yields about 480,000 clones; roughly 79% were counted once. The top ten clonotypes cover roughly an eighth of the sample. The sample consisted of PBMCs. These receptors all stem from a woman between 35 and 50 years old in good health. Some clones in this sample may be carry-over from other donors' samples.

The chain links TRBV4-1 to TRBJ1-3; D is unclear. Looked up from germline, CDR1 is MGHRA and CDR2 is YSYEKL. The CDR3 extends over 15 amino acids. V was shortened by 4 bases and J by 0 bases, with 10 bases between the two germline ends. CDR3 region: CASSPAVFSGNTIYF. In nucleotides, the CDR3 is TGCGCCAGCAGCCCAGCCGTGTTCTCTGGAAACACCATATATTTT.

V and J are TRBV5-1 and TRBJ1-1, with TRBD1 matching over 12 bases. Germline CDR1 is SGHRS and CDR2 is YFSETQ. With V trimmed by 5 bases and J by 2 bases, 7 bases remained unmatched. The length of the CDR3 is 16 residues. CDR3 in amino acids: CASRLGQGAVNTEAFF. The CDR3 nucleotides are TGCGCCAGCAGGCTGGGACAGGGGGCAGTTAACACTGAAGCTTTCTTT. Filled out from reference TRBV5-1 and TRBJ1-1, the complete variable domain reads KAGVTQTPRYLIKTRGQQVTLSCSPISGHRSVSWYQQTPGQGLQFLFEYFSETQRNKGNFPGRFSGRQFSNSRSEMNVSTLELGDSALYLCASRLGQGAVNTEAFFGQGTRLTVV.

The chain couples TRBV28 to TRBJ2-7, with 8 nucleotides matching TRBD2. Germline V gene sequence: CDR1 MDHEN, CDR2 SYDVKM. This CDR3 spans 16 amino acids. V dropped 8 bases and J dropped 3; count of bases not matched to a gene: 15. The CDR3 sequence is CASRGGSGLGRYEQYF. DNA for the CDR3: TGTGCCAGCCGGGGGGGCTCAGGGCTTGGGCGCTACGAGCAGTACTTC.

This clone was detected ten times or more. The sample holds other DNA sequences that translate to the same CDR3. The J gene is TRBJ2-4, the V gene TRBV30; TRBD1 agrees at 9 bases. Germline loops: CDR1 GTSNPN, CDR2 SVGIG (reference sequence). V dropped 7 bases and J dropped 5; count of bases not matched to a gene: 9. The CDR3 sequence is 14 residues long. In DNA form, the CDR3 reads TGTGCCTCCGACAGGGGGACGTCGGAAAACATTCAGTACTTC. This sequence encodes CASDRGTSENIQYF.

As for this clone: Other DNA variants within this sample encode the same CDR3. V and J are TRBV6-5 and TRBJ2-7; the match to TRBD1 covers 8 bases. Germline loops: CDR1 MNHEY, CDR2 SVGAGI. The CDR3 is made up of 15 amino acids. Trimming removed 0 bases from V and 2 bases from J; junction bases left unmatched: 3. CDR3 coding DNA: TGTGCCAGCAGTTACTCCGGACAGGGAACCTACGAGCAGTACTTC. Its translation is CASSYSGQGTYEQYF.

The chain joins TRBV5-8 to TRBJ2-7; 7 positions match TRBD1. The CDR3 is 13 amino acids. CDR1 and CDR2 from the germline V gene are SGHTS and YDEGEE. J was trimmed by 0 bases and V by 7 bases; bases with no gene match: 4. The CDR3 DNA reads as TGTGCCAGCGGGGGACAGAGCTCCTACGAGCAGTACTTC. This encodes CASGGQSSYEQYF.

The genes are TRBV9 and TRBJ1-1, with D tentatively TRBD1 (6 bases). With 0 bases removed from V and 10 bases from J, the gap between germline ends came to 13 bases. This CDR3 comprises 13 residues. The germline V gene encodes CDR1 SGDLS and CDR2 YYNGEE. The CDR3 DNA is TGTGCCAGCAGCGTAGAAGGGGGATCAGGAGCTTTCTTT. It specifies CASSVEGGSGAFF.

This clone turned up a few times. V gene TRBV6-5 combines with J gene TRBJ2-7; D may be TRBD2 (5 bases). Looked up from germline, CDR1 is MNHEY and CDR2 is SVGAGI. This CDR3 is 15 amino acids long. With 5 bases removed from V and 2 bases from J, the gap between germline ends came to 16 bases. The CDR3 bases are TGTGCCAGCAGTCCCGAGGAGCGGCGACCCTACGAGCAGTACTTC. Encoded protein: CASSPEERRPYEQYF.

In regard to this clone: A far larger clone is only one base removed, so a read error is likely. This sequence joins TRBV28 and TRBJ2-7; no reliable D call. This CDR3 comprises 13 residues. Germline CDR1 and CDR2: MDHEN and SYDVKM. V shed 8 bases and J shed 1 base, with 12 bases lying between them. CDR3 sequence reads: CASGYPNSYEQYF. The CDR3 DNA reads as TGTGCCAGCGGTTACCCCAATTCCTACGAGCAGTACTTC.

The CDR3 bases are TGTGCCTGGACGGGCGTAGTGGGTTCACCCCTCCACTTT. Encoded protein: CAWTGVVGSPLHF. The chain employs TRBV30 and TRBJ1-6; no clear D gene. V lost 4 bases and J lost 9, with 13 bases in between. The CDR3 is 13 residues long. Germline CDR1 is GTSNPN and CDR2 is SVGIG (reference sequence).

This clone has more than one count but fewer than ten. V gene TRBV20-1 combines with J gene TRBJ1-1; D unclear. This CDR3 comprises 10 residues. Germline V CDR1 and CDR2: DFQATT, SNEGSKA (reference sequence). Deletions cut 0 bases from V and 12 bases from J, with 8 bases between. This chain's CDR3 is CSARDLKSFF. The CDR3 coding sequence is TGCAGTGCTAGAGATCTGAAGTCTTTCTTT.

The chain employs TRBV7-2 and TRBJ2-7; 9 nucleotides match TRBD2. Germline values: CDR1 SGHTA, CDR2 FQGNSA. V gave up 4 bases and J gave up 2 bases; unmatched junction bases: 12. The CDR3 runs 17 residues. For the CDR3, the DNA is TGTGCCAGCAGCTCAAAACTACTAGCGGGTGGCACCTACGAGCAGTACTTC. It codes for CASSSKLLAGGTYEQYF.

The rearrangement joins TRBV28 to TRBJ1-5; D unresolved. Germline V gene data show CDR1 as MDHEN and CDR2 as SYDVKM. Trimming cost V 2 bases and J 6 bases, with 5 bases left between them. This CDR3 contains 12 residues. In DNA, the CDR3 is TGTGCCAGCAGTTTAGACGGTCAGCCCCAGCATTTT. Its translation: CASSLDGQPQHF.

This clone came up many times. The chain recombines TRBV7-3 with TRBJ2-1; 7 nucleotides align to TRBD1. Losses at the gene ends were 4 bases for V and 9 bases for J; bases not matched to a gene: 6. CDR1 SGHTA and CDR2 FQGTGA come from the germline V gene. The CDR3 is made up of 13 amino acids. The CDR3 spells CASSSQGSGEQFF. The DNA for the CDR3 is TGTGCCAGCAGCTCACAGGGGTCGGGTGAGCAGTTCTTC.

This rearrangement joins TRBV5-5 to TRBJ2-7, with 11 positions matching TRBD1. Germline lookup yields CDR1 SGHKS and CDR2 YYEKEE (reference sequence). The CDR3 consists of 14 residues. With V trimmed by 4 bases and J by 2 bases, 2 bases remained unmatched. The CDR3 loop reads CASSPGQGAYEQYF. The CDR3 DNA follows: TGTGCCAGCAGCCCGGGACAGGGGGCCTACGAGCAGTACTTC. The full variable domain, its missing parts supplied by reference TRBV5-5 and TRBJ2-7, is DAGVTQSPTHLIKTRGQQVTLRCSPISGHKSVSWYQQVLGQGPQFIFQYYEKEERGRGNFPDRFSARQFPNYSSELNVNALLLGDSALYLCASSPGQGAYEQYFGPGTRLTVT.

The gene calls are TRBV19 and TRBJ1-5; TRBD1 is a possible D gene (5 bases). CDR3 length: 12 amino acids. Trimming took 9 bases from V and 6 from J, leaving 12 bases between them. Germline CDR1 reads LNHDA; CDR2 reads SQIVND (reference sequence). The CDR3 coding sequence is TGTGCCAGCGGGGGTCCCGGTCAGCCCCAGCATTTT. It is translated as CASGGPGQPQHF.

This clone was picked up one time. The chain couples TRBV6-1 to TRBJ2-7; D may be TRBD2 (6 bases). CDR1 and CDR2 from the germline V gene are MNHNS and SASEGT. CDR3 length: 17 amino acids. V was pared by 4 bases and J by 1 base, with 20 bases between. DNA for the CDR3: TGTGCCAGCAGTGTTGCGGCAGGAGGGGATTCATCCTACGAGCAGTACTTC. Translating gives CASSVAAGGDSSYEQYF.

A note on this clone: A much larger clone differs by one base, so this may be a read error. The chain links TRBV7-8 to TRBJ1-5, with unresolved D. With 8 bases removed from V and 3 bases from J, the gap between germline ends came to 11 bases. Germline V CDR1 and CDR2: SGHVS, FQNEAQ. The CDR3 runs 13 residues. The CDR3: CASGSDLNQPQHF. As DNA, the CDR3 is TGTGCCAGCGGCTCGGACCTCAATCAGCCCCAGCATTTT. Full variable domain (missing parts from reference TRBV7-8 and TRBJ1-5): GAGVSQSPRYKVAKRGQDVALRCDPISGHVSLFWYQQALGQGPEFLTYFQNEAQLDKSGLPSDRFFAERPEGSVSTLKIQRTQQEDSAVYLCASGSDLNQPQHFGDGTRLSIL.

This clone has more than one count but fewer than ten. This sample includes further DNA sequences coding for the same CDR3. The CDR3 DNA is TGTGCCAGCAGCGCTCAAGACTACGAGCAGTACTTC. Translating it yields CASSAQDYEQYF. V gene TRBV2 combines with J gene TRBJ2-7; no clear D. From germline, CDR1 is SNHLY and CDR2 FYNNEI. V shed 6 bases and J shed 3 bases, with 9 bases lying between them. The CDR3 spans 12 residues.

This clone was observed once. The rearrangement uses TRBV11-2 and TRBJ2-7; a possible D gene is TRBD1 (5 bases). The CDR3 has 15 residues. The V end was cut by 2 bases, the J end by 2 bases, with 13 bases between. Germline CDR1 SGHAT, CDR2 FQNNGV. CDR3 DNA sequence: TGTGCCAGCAGCTTAAACCCCACAGGAACCTACGAGCAGTACTTC. It specifies CASSLNPTGTYEQYF.

This clone was seen a few times. The chain combines TRBV28 with TRBJ2-2, with TRBD1 matching 8 bases. The junction had 9 bases not matched to a gene; V was cut back by 5 bases and J by 7 bases. CDR3 length equals 15 residues. Germline V gene lookup returns CDR1 MDHEN and CDR2 SYDVKM. This chain's CDR3 is CASSEQDRDDGELFF. CDR3 bases: TGTGCCAGCAGTGAACAGGACAGGGACGACGGGGAGCTGTTTTTT.

The CDR3 coding sequence is TGTGCCAGCGCCATAGCGACAGTTTACAATGAGCAGTTCTTC. Its protein is CASAIATVYNEQFF. This sequence joins TRBV18 and TRBJ2-1; D assignment may be TRBD1 or TRBD2 (5 bases each). The CDR3 loop spans 14 amino acids. CDR1 and CDR2 (germline): KGHSH, LQKENI. Trimming took 8 bases from V and 4 from J, leaving 15 bases between them.

The genes are TRBV4-1 and TRBJ1-5; TRBD1 matches at 8 bases. V lost 2 bases, J lost 2 bases, and 5 bases stayed unmatched. This CDR3 comprises 16 residues. Germline V gene data show CDR1 as MGHRA and CDR2 as YSYEKL. As DNA, the CDR3 is TGCGCCAGCAGCCAAAGTCCGGGACAGGGCAATCAGCCCCAGCATTTT. It translates to CASSQSPGQGNQPQHF.

The CDR3 sequence: CASSLVATSGNDEQFF. In nucleotides, the CDR3 is TGCGCCAGCAGCTTGGTTGCGACTAGCGGGAACGATGAGCAGTTCTTC. The rearrangement links TRBV5-1 to TRBJ2-1; 11 bases fit TRBD2. Germline-derived CDR1 and CDR2 are SGHRS and YFSETQ. This CDR3 is 16 amino acids long. The V segment lost 0 bases and the J segment 8 bases; nucleotides outside the gene matches: 7.

J is TRBJ2-1 and V is TRBV6-6; either TRBD1 or TRBD2 may fit D (5 bases each). The CDR3 has 16 residues. With 0 bases removed from V and 0 bases from J, the gap between germline ends came to 9 bases. Germline loops: CDR1 MNHNY, CDR2 SVGAGI (reference sequence). The CDR3 loop reads CASSYSRGSSYNEQFF. CDR3 sequence (DNA): TGTGCCAGCAGTTACTCGAGGGGAAGCTCCTACAATGAGCAGTTCTTC.